This TCR beta chain emerged from a study of OX40 agonist ivuxolimab in advanced cancers. Study background: The mean age was roughly 60 years, ranging from about 23 to 79, with around four fifths of participants male.

Points from the study as a whole: Partial responders receiving 0.1-3.0 mg/kg showed among the lowest clonal expansion.

Profiled with immunoSEQ multiplex PCR; TCRdb holds only in-frame clones, not every one. This table has around 38,000 clones, less than 90% appearing once. Comments on this clone: What it binds is not known.

V was clipped by 6 bases and J by 3 bases, with 8 bases between them. From germline, CDR1 is DFQATT and CDR2 SNEGSKA (reference sequence). This CDR3 spans 11 amino acids. The source was CD4+ or CD8+ T cells sorted from blood, collected in a trial of the OX40 agonist ivuxolimab. V gene TRBV20-1 combines with J gene TRBJ1-1; D uncertain. This TCR derives from an adult with an advanced solid tumor such as melanoma, head and neck, liver or kidney cancer. CDR3 loop: CSAHTYTEAFF. The CDR3 nucleotides read TGCAGTGCGCACACGTACACTGAAGCTTTCTTT.